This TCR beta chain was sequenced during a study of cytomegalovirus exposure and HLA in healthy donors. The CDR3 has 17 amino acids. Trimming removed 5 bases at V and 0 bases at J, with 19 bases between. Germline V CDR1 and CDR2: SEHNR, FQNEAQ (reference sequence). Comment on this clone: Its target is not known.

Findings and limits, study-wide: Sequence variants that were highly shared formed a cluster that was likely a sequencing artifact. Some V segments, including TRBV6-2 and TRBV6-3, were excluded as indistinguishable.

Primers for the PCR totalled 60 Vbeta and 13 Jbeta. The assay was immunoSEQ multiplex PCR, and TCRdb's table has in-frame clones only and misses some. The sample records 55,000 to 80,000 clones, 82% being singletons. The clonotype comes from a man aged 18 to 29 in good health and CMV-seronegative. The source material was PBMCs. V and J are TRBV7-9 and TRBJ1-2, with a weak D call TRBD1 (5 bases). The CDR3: CASSRSAGTLANYGYTF. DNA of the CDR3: TGTGCCAGCAGCCGATCGGCCGGGACTTTAGCTAACTATGGCTACACCTTC.